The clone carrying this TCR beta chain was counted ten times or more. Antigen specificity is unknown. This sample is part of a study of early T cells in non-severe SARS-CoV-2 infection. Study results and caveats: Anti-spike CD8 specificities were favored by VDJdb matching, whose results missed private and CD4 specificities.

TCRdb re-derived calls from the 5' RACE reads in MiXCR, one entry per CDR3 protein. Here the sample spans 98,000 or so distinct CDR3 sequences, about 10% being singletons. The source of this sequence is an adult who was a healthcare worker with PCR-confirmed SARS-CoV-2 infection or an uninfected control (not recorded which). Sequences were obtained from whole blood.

The CDR3 loop reads CSVCRANPIIVEAFF. DNA of the CDR3: TGCAGCGTTTGCCGGGCCAATCCTATAATTGTTGAAGCTTTCTTT. The chain is built from TRBV29-1 and TRBJ1-1; D unclear. Germline V gene lookup returns CDR1 SQVTM and CDR2 ANQGSEA. CDR3 length: 15 residues. V shed 5 bases and J shed 7 bases, with 23 bases lying between them.